The text below deals with one T cell receptor beta chain. The data stem from a study of CD8 T cells in Susac syndrome. Germline values: CDR1 MDHEN, CDR2 SYDVKM. Losses at the gene ends were 3 bases for V and 4 bases for J; bases not matched to a gene: 7. The CDR3 consists of 15 residues. The multiple sclerosis controls were treatment-naive patients affected by stable or active relapsing-remitting disease. With random hexamers, 0.5 to 1 ug RNA was reverse transcribed. TCRdb used MiXCR to reprocess the immunoSEQ multiplex PCR reads, holding one entry per CDR3 protein. The sample lists some 300,000 distinct CDR3 sequences, over 75% occurring once.

This TCR was recovered from a human donor with multiple sclerosis. The sample was CD8+ T cells from PBMCs. The genes are TRBV28 and TRBJ2-7, with 9 bases fitting TRBD1. CDR3: CASSFLRTGVYEQYF. The CDR3 DNA sequence: TGTGCCAGCAGTTTCCTCCGGACAGGGGTATACGAGCAGTACTTC.